One sample yielded the 9 T cell receptor beta chains listed below, sequenced in a study of blood T cell repertoires in COVID-19. Clones were read by immunoSEQ multiplex PCR, and TCRdb kept only the in-frame ones, dropping some. The sample yields more than 50,000 clones, 82% seen once. The sample comprised peripheral blood. The receptors shown here come from a human donor in a cohort sampled during active COVID-19.

In this sample, this clone turned up once. The chain uses TRBV11-2 and TRBJ2-5, with a possible D match to TRBD2 (6 bases). Between the trimmed V and J ends, which lost 5 bases and 5 bases, there was a span of 18 bases. The length of the CDR3 is 15 residues. CDR1 and CDR2 from the germline V gene are SGHAT and FQNNGV. As DNA, the CDR3 is TGTGCCAGCAGCCCCCGGCGGGGAAACTGGGAGACCCAGTACTTC. The encoded protein is CASSPRRGNWETQYF.

V usage is TRBV5-6 and J usage is TRBJ1-1; 8 positions match TRBD1. The CDR3 is 14 residues long. With 4 bases clipped from V and 9 bases from J, the junction kept 11 bases outside the gene matches. CDR1 and CDR2 (germline): SGHDT, YYEEEE. CDR3 amino acids: CASSNAGTGAKAFF. The CDR3 coding sequence is TGTGCCAGCAGCAACGCCGGGACAGGAGCTAAAGCTTTCTTT.

This chain connects TRBV9 to TRBJ1-1; 8 bases agree with TRBD1. The germline CDR1 and CDR2 sequences are SGDLS and YYNGEE. The CDR3 is made up of 15 amino acids. J lost 3 bases, V lost 4 bases, and 8 bases had no gene match. The CDR3: CASSTDRGWDTEAFF. Here the CDR3 DNA reads TGTGCCAGCAGCACCGACAGGGGTTGGGACACTGAAGCTTTCTTT.

V gene TRBV14 combines with J gene TRBJ2-2; weak D call: TRBD1 (6 bases). This CDR3 is 16 amino acids long. The germline V gene encodes CDR1 SGHDN and CDR2 FVKESK. V lost 4 bases to trimming and J lost 0 bases, with 12 bases between them. The CDR3 here is CASSRRGGTNTGELFF. In DNA form, the CDR3 reads TGTGCCAGCAGCCGGAGAGGGGGAACGAACACCGGGGAGCTGTTTTTT.

This chain uses TRBV7-7 with TRBJ2-2, with a possible D match to TRBD2 (6 bases). This CDR3 region has 16 residues. V lost 4 bases to trimming and J lost 2 bases, with 14 bases between them. Germline assignment: CDR1 SSHAT and CDR2 FNYEAQ (reference sequence). CDR3: CASSSLLAINTGELFF. CDR3 in DNA: TGTGCCAGCAGCTCTTTACTAGCCATTAACACCGGGGAGCTGTTTTTT.

The chain links TRBV11-1 to TRBJ2-7, with D possibly being TRBD1 (6 bases). V was clipped by 4 bases and J by 6 bases, with 13 bases between them. This CDR3 spans 13 amino acids. Germline V gene sequence: CDR1 SGHAT, CDR2 FQDESV (reference sequence). The CDR3 sequence is CASSYTDSSEQYF. CDR3 sequence (DNA): TGTGCCAGCAGCTATACGGACAGTAGCGAGCAGTACTTC.

This clone appeared many times. V gene TRBV7-2 combines with J gene TRBJ2-1; unclear D gene. The CDR3 is made up of 15 amino acids. Germline V gives CDR1 SGHTA, CDR2 FQGNSA. The V and J ends lost 0 bases and 4 bases respectively, with 10 bases between them. CDR3 in amino acids: CASSLAAPSYNEQFF. For the CDR3, the DNA is TGTGCCAGCAGCTTAGCTGCCCCTAGTTACAATGAGCAGTTCTTC.

In this sample, this clone turned up a few times. This chain uses TRBV5-1 with TRBJ1-1; weak D call: TRBD1 (6 bases). This CDR3 spans 14 amino acids. Trimming removed 3 bases from V and 4 bases from J, with 13 bases in between. Germline V gene sequence: CDR1 SGHRS, CDR2 YFSETQ. CDR3 protein: CASSSRLGGTEAFF. DNA of the CDR3: TGCGCCAGCAGCTCTAGGTTAGGGGGCACTGAAGCTTTCTTT.

This rearrangement joins TRBV3-1 (or the pseudogene TRBV3-2) to TRBJ2-2; D is undetermined. This CDR3 contains 16 residues. Germline lookup yields CDR1 LGHDT and CDR2 YNNKEL (reference sequence). V gave up 5 bases and J gave up 0 bases, with 13 bases separating them. The CDR3 DNA is TGTGCCAGCAGCAGATACTCGTCGACGAACACCGGGGAGCTGTTTTTT. It yields the protein CASSRYSSTNTGELFF.